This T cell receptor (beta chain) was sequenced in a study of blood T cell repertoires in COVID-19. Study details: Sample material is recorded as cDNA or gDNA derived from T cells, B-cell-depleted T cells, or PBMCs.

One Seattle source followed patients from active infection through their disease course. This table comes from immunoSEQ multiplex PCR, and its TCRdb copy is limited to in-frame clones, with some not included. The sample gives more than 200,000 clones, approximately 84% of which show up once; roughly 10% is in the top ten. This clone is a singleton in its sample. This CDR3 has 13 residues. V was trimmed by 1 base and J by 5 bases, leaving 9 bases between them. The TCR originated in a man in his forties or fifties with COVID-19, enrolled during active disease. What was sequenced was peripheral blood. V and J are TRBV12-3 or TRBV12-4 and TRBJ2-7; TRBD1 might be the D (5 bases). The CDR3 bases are TGTGCCAGCAGTTTAGAAAGGGGCCACGAGCAGTACTTC. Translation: CASSLERGHEQYF.